The 17 T cell receptor beta chains presented below share a single source sample, sequenced in a study of cytomegalovirus exposure and HLA in healthy donors. Amplification used 60 Vbeta primers and 13 Jbeta primers. Assay used: immunoSEQ multiplex PCR; TCRdb lists only in-frame clones, some missing. The sample carries under 200,000 clones, 70% to 80% recorded once. Input material: PBMCs. Every receptor here comes from a male donor in good health and CMV-seropositive.

The CDR3 spells CASRPTGTPSYEQYF. CDR3 DNA sequence: TGTGCCAGCAGACCCACCGGGACACCATCCTACGAGCAGTACTTC. The chain joins TRBV7-9 to TRBJ2-7; TRBD1 is a possible D gene (6 bases). Trimming cost V 6 bases and J 1 base, with 16 bases left between them. The CDR3 loop spans 15 amino acids. From germline, CDR1 is SEHNR and CDR2 FQNEAQ (reference sequence).

This clone was recorded once. The rearrangement links TRBV7-9 to TRBJ2-6, with D unclear. V was shortened by 4 bases and J by 4 bases, with 8 bases between the two germline ends. The CDR3 spans 14 residues. Germline CDR1 SEHNR, CDR2 FQNEAQ (reference sequence). This CDR3 reads CASSSQTGANVLTF. In nucleotides, the CDR3 is TGTGCCAGCAGCTCCCAGACAGGGGCCAACGTCCTGACTTTC.

This chain connects TRBV11-2 to TRBJ1-2, with 8 positions matching TRBD1. Germline lookup yields CDR1 SGHAT and CDR2 FQNNGV. CDR3 length equals 14 residues. V dropped 4 bases and J dropped 4; count of bases not matched to a gene: 5. CDR3 in amino acids: CASSYQGAGYGYTF. The CDR3 bases are TGTGCCAGCAGCTATCAGGGGGCCGGCTATGGCTACACCTTC.

The rearrangement links TRBV7-2 to TRBJ2-2, with D possibly being TRBD2 (6 bases). V lost 3 bases, J lost 6 bases, and 8 bases lay in between. The CDR3 is made up of 13 amino acids. Germline V gene lookup returns CDR1 SGHTA and CDR2 FQGNSA. CDR3 sequence (DNA): TGTGCCAGCAGCTTCGCTAGCGCCGGGGAGCTGTTTTTT. Translated: CASSFASAGELFF.

This chain connects TRBV5-6 to TRBJ2-2; 8 positions agree with TRBD1. Trimming cost V 5 bases and J 2 bases; bases outside gene matches: 5. Per the germline V gene, CDR1 is SGHDT and CDR2 is YYEEEE. The CDR3 contains 15 residues. The CDR3, as DNA: TGTGCCAGCAGACTGACAGGGGTAAACACCGGGGAGCTGTTTTTT. It specifies CASRLTGVNTGELFF.

The chain links TRBV5-5 to TRBJ1-1; D may be TRBD1 (6 bases). From germline, CDR1 is SGHKS and CDR2 YYEKEE (reference sequence). V was pared by 4 bases and J by 5 bases, with 12 bases between. The CDR3 has 13 residues. This CDR3 is CASSRAGETEAFF. For the CDR3, the DNA is TGTGCCAGCAGCCGAGCAGGGGAGACTGAAGCTTTCTTT.

The genes are TRBV23-1 and TRBJ1-4; TRBD1 is a possible D gene (5 bases). TRBV23-1 carries the ORF label, with uncertain function. This CDR3 region has 12 residues. Trimming shortened V by 4 bases and J by 13 bases, and 13 bases separated the two germline ends. The CDR3 region is CASSPSGYGLFF. The CDR3 DNA reads TGCGCCAGCAGTCCCTCAGGGTACGGACTGTTTTTT.

The chain has TRBV4-3 and TRBJ1-1; no definite D call. Germline V gene data show CDR1 as LGHNA and CDR2 as YSLEER. Trimming stripped 0 bases from V and 8 bases from J, with 16 bases between. There are 15 residues in the CDR3. The CDR3 sequence is CASSQEVTTGREAFF. The CDR3 region has the DNA TGCGCCAGCAGCCAAGAAGTGACGACTGGAAGGGAAGCTTTCTTT.

The rearrangement joins TRBV6-5 to TRBJ1-2, with a weak D call TRBD1 (5 bases). Germline CDR1 and CDR2: MNHEY and SVGAGI. Trimming took off 7 bases at V and 1 base at J, with 10 bases between the two ends. The CDR3 has 13 amino acids. CDR3 amino acids: CASTRGGNYGYTF. The CDR3 DNA is TGTGCCAGCACTCGGGGGGGTAACTATGGCTACACCTTC.

The chain is built from TRBV4-3 and TRBJ2-7, with 7 positions matching TRBD2. Germline V gene lookup returns CDR1 LGHNA and CDR2 YSLEER. The CDR3 is made up of 15 amino acids. After removal of 0 bases from V and 3 bases from J, the junction contained 5 bases not matched to a gene. The DNA for the CDR3 is TGCGCCAGCAGCCAAGATGAGGCTAGCGGCTACGAGCAGTACTTC. It translates to CASSQDEASGYEQYF.

The rearrangement uses TRBV7-9 and TRBJ1-1; D ambiguous. Trimming removed 9 bases at V and 2 bases at J, with 7 bases between. Germline lookup yields CDR1 SEHNR and CDR2 FQNEAQ (reference sequence). The CDR3 consists of 11 residues. CDR3 nucleotide sequence: TGTGCCAGTCTGAGAAACACTGAAGCTTTCTTT. Translated: CASLRNTEAFF.

Concerning this clone itself: This sample also contains other DNA sequences that code for the same CDR3. The rearrangement links TRBV27 to TRBJ1-2; the D gene is possibly TRBD1 (5 bases). The germline V gene has CDR1 MNHEY and CDR2 SMNVEV (reference sequence). The CDR3 totals 13 residues. Trimming took off 5 bases at V and 2 bases at J, with 9 bases between the two ends. CDR3 DNA sequence: TGTGCCAGCAGTCTGGGGCTCAACTATGGCTACACCTTC. It is translated as CASSLGLNYGYTF.

The V call is TRBV6-5, the J call TRBJ2-7; 10 positions match TRBD2. From germline, CDR1 is MNHEY and CDR2 SVGAGI. CDR3 size: 15 residues. Trimming cost V 0 bases and J 4 bases; bases outside gene matches: 3. In nucleotides, the CDR3 is TGTGCCAGCAGTTACTCGGCTAGCGGGAGATACGAGCAGTACTTC. It yields the protein CASSYSASGRYEQYF.

The genes are TRBV27 and TRBJ2-7; 8 bases map to TRBD1. The CDR3 sequence is 14 residues long. Germline CDR1 MNHEY, CDR2 SMNVEV (reference sequence). After removal of 0 bases from V and 4 bases from J, the junction contained 2 bases not matched to a gene. In DNA, the CDR3 is TGTGCCAGCAGTTTATCCCGGACAGGGTACGAGCAGTACTTC. This sequence encodes CASSLSRTGYEQYF.

The gene calls are TRBV5-4 and TRBJ2-1; TRBD2 agrees at 9 bases. The CDR3 is made up of 16 amino acids. The ends lost 6 bases at V and 5 bases at J; junction bases unmatched: 12. Looked up from germline, CDR1 is SGHNT and CDR2 is YYREEE (reference sequence). The CDR3: CASTGTMTSGHNEQFF. The DNA of the CDR3 is TGTGCCAGCACTGGGACCATGACTAGCGGCCACAATGAGCAGTTCTTC.

J is TRBJ1-4 and V is TRBV7-9, with a tentative D call TRBD1 (5 bases). This CDR3 contains 15 residues. Germline V gene data show CDR1 as SEHNR and CDR2 as FQNEAQ (reference sequence). The V and J ends lost 4 bases and 0 bases respectively, with 9 bases between them. The CDR3 nucleotides are TGTGCCAGCAGCTCCTCAGGGACAACTAATGAAAAACTGTTTTTT. It yields the protein CASSSSGTTNEKLFF. Full variable domain (rest looked up from reference TRBV7-9 and TRBJ1-4): DTGVSQNPRHKITKRGQNVTFRCDPISEHNRLYWYRQTLGQGPEFLTYFQNEAQLEKSRLLSDRFSAERPKGSFSTLEIQRTEQGDSAMYLCASSSSGTTNEKLFFGSGTQLSVL.

CDR3 residues: CASSFLSGANVLTF. DNA for the CDR3: TGTGCCAGCAGCTTTCTGTCTGGGGCCAACGTCCTGACTTTC. The J gene is TRBJ2-6, the V gene TRBV11-1, with D uncertain. Trimming took off 3 bases at V and 1 base at J, with 4 bases between the two ends. This CDR3 region has 14 residues. Germline V gene lookup returns CDR1 SGHAT and CDR2 FQDESV (reference sequence).